Listed below are T cell receptor beta chains from one sample, sequenced in a study of T cell responses to AZD1222 COVID-19 vaccine. TCRdb keeps only in-frame clones here, not all; method: immunoSEQ multiplex PCR. Altogether 80,000 to 100,000 clones are present, 85% to 90% being singletons, with the ten largest covering 2.8%. Source: peripheral blood, taken on day 0 of MenACWY control vaccination. The receptors derive from an adult in good health. Each CDR3 is given without its conserved first and last residue. Size tells how often a clone was seen (once, few, many) or the class of an expanded clone, and some rows leave it out.

>-|TRBJ1-5|TRBV2
ASSAGAGNQPQH
>-|TRBJ1-6|TRBV5-1
ASSLAQGQVNSPLH
>-|TRBJ2-2|TRBV7-2
ASSLGPFTGELF
>-|TRBJ2-3|TRBV19
ASSPRTSGGPTDTQY
>-|TRBJ1-1|TRBV6-1
ASSEGWRARWNTEAF
>-|TRBJ1-1|TRBV19
ASDLSPAVGTEAF
>-|TRBJ2-7|TRBV7-9
ASSHTSNEQY
>-|TRBJ1-2|TRBV7-9
ASSSQGAQNYGYT
>-|TRBJ2-7|TRBV9
ASSLGAGASYEQY
>-|TRBJ2-5|TRBV4-3
ASSQVSGGGETQY
>-|TRBJ2-7|TRBV29-1
SVVTQGYEQY
>-|TRBJ2-3|TRBV7-2
ASSLALSSGGAGDTQY
>-|TRBJ2-1|TRBV6-2/TRBV6-3
ASSPGTHAPEQF
>-|TRBJ2-5|TRBV6-6
ASSLIGTSYQETQY
>-|TRBJ1-1|TRBV29-1
SVEGGANTEAF
>-|TRBJ2-2|TRBV27
ASSLVPSGGLTGELF
>-|TRBJ1-2|TRBV6-5
ASSYSRGRGYT
>-|TRBJ2-1|TRBV5-1
ATQWTSGGAGEQF
>-|TRBJ1-1|TRBV6-1
ASSDATGTGNTEAF
>-|TRBJ2-7|TRBV12-3/TRBV12-4
ASSQGTYEQY
>once|TRBJ1-1|TRBV6-5
ASSYSVVNTEAF
>-|TRBJ2-7|TRBV4-2
ASSSLGTYEQY